Below are 12 T cell receptor beta chains sequenced from a single sample in a study of T cell responses to AZD1222 COVID-19 vaccine. The table came from immunoSEQ multiplex PCR; TCRdb's copy has only in-frame clones and leaves some out. The table has 85,000 to 100,000 clones, approximately 92% seen once. Material: peripheral blood, obtained on day 0 of AZD1222 vaccination. The source of these receptors is an adult in good health.

V is TRBV6-4 and J is TRBJ2-3, with 12 bases aligning to TRBD2. This CDR3 spans 16 amino acids. Germline CDR1 is MRHNA and CDR2 is SNTAGT. Trimming removed 6 bases from V and 5 bases from J; junction bases left unmatched: 9. The CDR3 loop is CASSQSSGRAIDTQYF. The CDR3 DNA reads as TGTGCCAGCAGCCAATCTAGCGGGAGGGCCATAGATACGCAGTATTTT.

The chain couples TRBV3-1 (or the pseudogene TRBV3-2) to TRBJ2-7; D is uncertain. CDR1 and CDR2 from the germline V gene are LGHDT and YNNKEL (reference sequence). This CDR3 contains 14 residues. V was trimmed by 1 base and J by 0 bases, leaving 7 bases between them. Here the CDR3 DNA reads TGTGCCAGCAGCCAAGTCAGGAGCTCCTACGAGCAGTACTTC. It specifies CASSQVRSSYEQYF.

This chain uses TRBV15 with TRBJ2-1, with a tentative D call TRBD2 (5 bases). This CDR3 is built from 16 residues. Germline lookup yields CDR1 LNHNV and CDR2 YYDKDF (reference sequence). V dropped 1 base and J dropped 5 bases, with 15 bases sitting between them. The CDR3 bases are TGTGCCACCAGCAGAGTTCGGAGCGGCCTGAACAATGAGCAGTTCTTC. This codes for CATSRVRSGLNNEQFF.

This chain uses TRBV10-3 with TRBJ2-1; D could derive from TRBD1 or TRBD2 (5 bases each). The CDR3 covers 14 residues. Germline values: CDR1 ENHRY, CDR2 SYGVKD. Trimming removed 0 bases from V and 9 bases from J, with 12 bases in between. CDR3 coding DNA: TGTGCCATCAGTGAGTCTGGGGGTAACGGTGAGCAGTTCTTC. Protein sequence: CAISESGGNGEQFF.

DNA for the CDR3: TGCAGTGCTAGTGGACGGGGAGAGGTCGGCCAGTACTTC. As protein: CSASGRGEVGQYF. V is TRBV20-1 and J is TRBJ2-5, with a possible D match to TRBD2 (5 bases). V was shortened by 3 bases and J by 10 bases, with 18 bases between the two germline ends. Looked up from germline, CDR1 is DFQATT and CDR2 is SNEGSKA (reference sequence). The CDR3 spans 13 residues.

This clone showed up just a few times. The chain carries TRBV7-2 and TRBJ1-1; no firm D call. The CDR3 has 15 amino acids. CDR1 SGHTA and CDR2 FQGNSA come from the germline V gene. Trimming pared 3 bases from V and 5 bases from J, leaving 16 bases between. CDR3 sequence: CASSLISDGRTEAFF. The CDR3 DNA reads as TGTGCCAGCAGCTTGATATCGGATGGAAGAACTGAAGCTTTCTTT.

This sequence joins TRBV27 and TRBJ2-3, with D perhaps TRBD1 or TRBD2 (5 bases each). The CDR3 consists of 15 residues. V was shortened by 5 bases and J by 2 bases, with 14 bases between the two germline ends. The germline V gene encodes CDR1 MNHEY and CDR2 SMNVEV (reference sequence). The CDR3 sequence is CASSGTTAYTDTQYF. The CDR3 DNA is TGTGCCAGCAGTGGGACGACAGCCTACACAGATACGCAGTATTTT.

V is TRBV28 and J is TRBJ2-7; weak D call: TRBD2 (6 bases). Trimming cost V 6 bases and J 5 bases, with 11 bases left between them. This CDR3 is 12 amino acids long. Germline V CDR1 and CDR2: MDHEN, SYDVKM. Here the CDR3 reads CASSRTIDEQYF. The CDR3, as DNA: TGTGCCAGCAGCAGGACTATTGACGAGCAGTACTTC.

V gene TRBV5-1 combines with J gene TRBJ2-2; unclear D gene. From germline, CDR1 is SGHRS and CDR2 YFSETQ. The V end lost 4 bases, the J end lost 0 bases, and 7 bases lay between the germline ends. This CDR3 region has 14 residues. DNA of the CDR3: TGCGCCAGCAGCGGCGGAACGAACACCGGGGAGCTGTTTTTT. It translates to CASSGGTNTGELFF. The whole variable domain, remainder taken from reference TRBV5-1 and TRBJ2-2, is KAGVTQTPRYLIKTRGQQVTLSCSPISGHRSVSWYQQTPGQGLQFLFEYFSETQRNKGNFPGRFSGRQFSNSRSEMNVSTLELGDSALYLCASSGGTNTGELFFGEGSRLTVL.

J is TRBJ1-1 and V is TRBV5-1; TRBD1 aligns across 7 bases. V dropped 0 bases and J dropped 4; count of bases not matched to a gene: 6. The length of the CDR3 is 15 residues. Per the germline V gene, CDR1 is SGHRS and CDR2 is YFSETQ. The CDR3 spells CASSLGGGLATEAFF. CDR3 DNA: TGCGCCAGCAGCTTGGGAGGGGGCTTGGCCACTGAAGCTTTCTTT.

The chain combines TRBV21-1 with TRBJ1-5; the table's D call of TRBD1 was not tested on the DNA. TRBV21-1 is a pseudogene segment. CDR3 size: 17 residues. CDR3 nucleotide sequence: TGTGCCAGCAGCACTTACCCTCGACAGGGGAGCAATCAGCCCCAGCATTTT. Residues: CASSTYPRQGSNQPQHF.

CDR3 protein: CASSYTTSPPYNEQFF. The CDR3, as DNA: TGTGCCAGCAGTTACACGACTAGCCCCCCATACAATGAGCAGTTCTTC. The chain couples TRBV6-5 to TRBJ2-1, with 7 bases lining up with TRBD2. Germline trimming cut 2 bases from V and 4 bases from J; bases unmatched to any gene: 8. The CDR3 totals 16 residues. Per the germline V gene, CDR1 is MNHEY and CDR2 is SVGAGI.